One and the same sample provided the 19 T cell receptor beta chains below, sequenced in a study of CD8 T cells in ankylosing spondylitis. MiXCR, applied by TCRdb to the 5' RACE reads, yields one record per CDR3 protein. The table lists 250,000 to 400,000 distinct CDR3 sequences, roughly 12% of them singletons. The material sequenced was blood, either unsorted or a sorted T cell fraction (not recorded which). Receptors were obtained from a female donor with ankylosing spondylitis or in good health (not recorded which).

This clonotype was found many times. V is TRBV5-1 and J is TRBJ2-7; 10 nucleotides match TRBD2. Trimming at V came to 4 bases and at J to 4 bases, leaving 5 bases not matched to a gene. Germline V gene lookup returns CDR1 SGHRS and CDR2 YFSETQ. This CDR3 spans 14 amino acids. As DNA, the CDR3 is TGCGCCAGCAGCCCCGGGACTAGCGAGTACGAGCAGTACTTC. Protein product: CASSPGTSEYEQYF. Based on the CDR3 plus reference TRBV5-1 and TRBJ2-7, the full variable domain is KAGVTQTPRYLIKTRGQQVTLSCSPISGHRSVSWYQQTPGQGLQFLFEYFSETQRNKGNFPGRFSGRQFSNSRSEMNVSTLELGDSALYLCASSPGTSEYEQYFGPGTRLTVT.

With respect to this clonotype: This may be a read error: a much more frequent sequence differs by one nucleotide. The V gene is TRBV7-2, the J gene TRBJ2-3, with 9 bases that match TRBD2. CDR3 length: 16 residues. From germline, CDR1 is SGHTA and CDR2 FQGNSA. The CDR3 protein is CASSLVSGRGTDRQYF. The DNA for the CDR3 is TGTGCCAGCAGCTTAGTTAGCGGGAGAGGGACAGATAGGCAGTATTTT.

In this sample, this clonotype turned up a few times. The CDR3 DNA follows: TGCAGTGCCCAACTCCCGGGGGGCGGTTCACCCCTCCACTTT. It codes for CSAQLPGGGSPLHF. J is TRBJ1-6 and V is TRBV20-1, with D perhaps matching TRBD1 (6 bases). Germline CDR1 and CDR2: DFQATT and SNEGSKA (reference sequence). The V end was cut by 6 bases, the J end by 9 bases, with 18 bases between. This CDR3 contains 14 residues.

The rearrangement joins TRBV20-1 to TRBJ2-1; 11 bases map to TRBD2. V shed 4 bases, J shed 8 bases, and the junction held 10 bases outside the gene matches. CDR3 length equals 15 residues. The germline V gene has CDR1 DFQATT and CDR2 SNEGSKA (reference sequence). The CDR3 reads CSATLAGGRFDEQFF. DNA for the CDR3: TGCAGTGCTACCTTAGCGGGGGGGAGATTCGATGAGCAGTTCTTC.

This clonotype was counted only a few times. CDR3 protein: CACKWGRGTDTQYF. CDR3 bases: TGTGCCTGCAAGTGGGGGAGGGGCACAGATACGCAGTATTTT. The chain couples TRBV5-6 to TRBJ2-3, with 7 bases matching TRBD2. CDR1 and CDR2 from the germline V gene are SGHDT and YYEEEE. Losses at the gene ends were 10 bases for V and 1 base for J; bases not matched to a gene: 9. The CDR3 has 14 residues.

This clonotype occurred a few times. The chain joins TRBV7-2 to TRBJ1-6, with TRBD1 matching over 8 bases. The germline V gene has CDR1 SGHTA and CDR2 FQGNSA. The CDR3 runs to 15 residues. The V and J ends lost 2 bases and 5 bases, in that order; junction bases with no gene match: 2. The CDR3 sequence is CASSLQGADNSPLHF. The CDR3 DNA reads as TGTGCCAGCAGCTTACAGGGGGCCGATAATTCACCCCTCCACTTT.

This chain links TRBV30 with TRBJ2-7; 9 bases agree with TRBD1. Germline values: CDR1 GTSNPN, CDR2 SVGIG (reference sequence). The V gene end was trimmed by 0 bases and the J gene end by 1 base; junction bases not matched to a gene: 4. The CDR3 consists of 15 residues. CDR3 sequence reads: CAWSVLGQGSYEQYF. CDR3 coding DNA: TGTGCCTGGAGTGTACTGGGACAGGGTTCCTACGAGCAGTACTTC. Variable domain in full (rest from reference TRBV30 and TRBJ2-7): SQTIHQWPATLVQPVGSPLSLECTVEGTSNPNLYWYRQAAGRGLQLLFYSVGIGQISSEVPQNLSASRPQDRQFILSSKKLLLSDSGFYLCAWSVLGQGSYEQYFGPGTRLTVT.

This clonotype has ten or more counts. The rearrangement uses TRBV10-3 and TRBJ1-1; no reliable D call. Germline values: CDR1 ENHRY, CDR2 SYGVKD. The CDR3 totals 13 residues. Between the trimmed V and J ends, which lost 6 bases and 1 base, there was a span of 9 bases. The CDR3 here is CAIRTVTNTEAFF. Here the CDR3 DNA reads TGTGCCATCAGAACAGTTACGAACACTGAAGCTTTCTTT.

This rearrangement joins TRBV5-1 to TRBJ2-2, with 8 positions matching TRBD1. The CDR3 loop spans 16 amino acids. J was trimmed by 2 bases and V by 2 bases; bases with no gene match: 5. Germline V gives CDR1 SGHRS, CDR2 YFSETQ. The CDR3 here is CASSFRDRLNTGELFF. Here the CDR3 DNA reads TGCGCCAGCAGCTTCCGGGACAGGCTTAACACCGGGGAGCTGTTTTTT. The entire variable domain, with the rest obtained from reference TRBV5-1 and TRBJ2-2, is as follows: KAGVTQTPRYLIKTRGQQVTLSCSPISGHRSVSWYQQTPGQGLQFLFEYFSETQRNKGNFPGRFSGRQFSNSRSEMNVSTLELGDSALYLCASSFRDRLNTGELFFGEGSRLTVL.

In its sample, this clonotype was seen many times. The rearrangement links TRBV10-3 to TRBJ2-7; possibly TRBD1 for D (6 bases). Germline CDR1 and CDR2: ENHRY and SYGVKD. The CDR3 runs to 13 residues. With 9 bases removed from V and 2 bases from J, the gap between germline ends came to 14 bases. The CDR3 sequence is CAISTGTPYEQYF. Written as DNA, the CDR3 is TGTGCCATTTCGACAGGAACCCCCTACGAGCAGTACTTC.

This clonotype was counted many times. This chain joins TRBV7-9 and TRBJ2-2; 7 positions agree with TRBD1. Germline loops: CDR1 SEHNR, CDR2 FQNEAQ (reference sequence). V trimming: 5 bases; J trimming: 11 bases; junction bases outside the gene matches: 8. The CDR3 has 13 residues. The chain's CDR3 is CASSLGQLAELFF. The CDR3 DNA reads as TGTGCCAGCAGCCTGGGACAGCTCGCCGAGCTGTTTTTT.

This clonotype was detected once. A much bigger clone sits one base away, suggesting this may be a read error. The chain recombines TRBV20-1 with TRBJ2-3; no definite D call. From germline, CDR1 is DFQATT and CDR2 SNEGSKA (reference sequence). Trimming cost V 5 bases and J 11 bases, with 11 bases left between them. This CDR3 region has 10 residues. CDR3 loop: CSALQDRQYF. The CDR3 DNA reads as TGCAGTGCTCTCCAGGACCGGCAGTATTTT.

The DNA of the CDR3 is TGTGCCACCAGCAGAGCGTTGGGAGTCGAAGAGACCCAGTACTTC. As protein: CATSRALGVEETQYF. The chain couples TRBV15 to TRBJ2-5, with a tentative D call TRBD2 (5 bases). The CDR3 runs 15 residues. Trimming removed 1 base from V and 3 bases from J, with 12 bases in between. Germline assignment: CDR1 LNHNV and CDR2 YYDKDF (reference sequence).

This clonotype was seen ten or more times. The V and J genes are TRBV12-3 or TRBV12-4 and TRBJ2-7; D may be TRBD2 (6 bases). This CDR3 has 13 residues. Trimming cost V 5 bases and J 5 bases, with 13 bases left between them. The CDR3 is CASSPRAGNEQYF. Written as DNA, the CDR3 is TGTGCCAGCAGTCCCCGGGCGGGGAACGAGCAGTACTTC.

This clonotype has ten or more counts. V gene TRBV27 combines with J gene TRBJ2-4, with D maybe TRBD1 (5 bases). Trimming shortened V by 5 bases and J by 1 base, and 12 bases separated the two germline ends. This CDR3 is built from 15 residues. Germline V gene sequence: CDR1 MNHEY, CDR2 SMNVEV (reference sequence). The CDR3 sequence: CASSPRVRAKNIQYF. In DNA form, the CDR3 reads TGTGCCAGCAGTCCCAGGGTGAGGGCCAAAAACATTCAGTACTTC.

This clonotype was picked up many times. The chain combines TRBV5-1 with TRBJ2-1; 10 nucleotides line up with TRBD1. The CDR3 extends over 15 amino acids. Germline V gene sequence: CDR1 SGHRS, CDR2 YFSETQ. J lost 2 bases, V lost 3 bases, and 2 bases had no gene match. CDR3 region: CASSWGQGTYNEQFF. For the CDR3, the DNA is TGCGCCAGCAGCTGGGGACAGGGGACCTACAATGAGCAGTTCTTC.

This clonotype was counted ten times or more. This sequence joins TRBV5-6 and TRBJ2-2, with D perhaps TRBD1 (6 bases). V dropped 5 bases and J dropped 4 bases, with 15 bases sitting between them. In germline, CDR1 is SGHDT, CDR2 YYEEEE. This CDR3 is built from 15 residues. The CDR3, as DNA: TGTGCCAGCAGTAGACATGGGGGCGGCACCGGGGAGCTGTTTTTT. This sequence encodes CASSRHGGGTGELFF.

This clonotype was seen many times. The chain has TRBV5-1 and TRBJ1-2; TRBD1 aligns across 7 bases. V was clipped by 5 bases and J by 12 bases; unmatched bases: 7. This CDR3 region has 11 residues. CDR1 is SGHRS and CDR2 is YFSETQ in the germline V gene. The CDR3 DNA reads TGCGCCAGCAGGTCGGGACAGAGCCACACCTTC. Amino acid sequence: CASRSGQSHTF.

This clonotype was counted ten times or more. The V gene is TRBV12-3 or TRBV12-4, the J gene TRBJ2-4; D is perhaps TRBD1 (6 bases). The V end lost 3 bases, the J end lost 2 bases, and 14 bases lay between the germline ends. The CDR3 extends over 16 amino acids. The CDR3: CASSFSTGDPKNIQYF. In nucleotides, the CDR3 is TGTGCCAGCAGTTTCTCGACAGGCGACCCCAAAAACATTCAGTACTTC.